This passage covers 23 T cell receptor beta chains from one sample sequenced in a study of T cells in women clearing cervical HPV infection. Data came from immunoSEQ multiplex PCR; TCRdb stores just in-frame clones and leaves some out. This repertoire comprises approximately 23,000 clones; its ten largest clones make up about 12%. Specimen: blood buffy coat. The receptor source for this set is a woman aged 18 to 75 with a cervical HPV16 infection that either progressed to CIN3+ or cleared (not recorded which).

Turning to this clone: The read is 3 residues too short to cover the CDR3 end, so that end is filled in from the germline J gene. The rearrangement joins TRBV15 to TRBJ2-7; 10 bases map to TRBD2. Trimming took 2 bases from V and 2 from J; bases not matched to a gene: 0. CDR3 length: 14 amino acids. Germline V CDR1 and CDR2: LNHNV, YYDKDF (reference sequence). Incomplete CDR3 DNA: TGTGCCACCAGCAGACTAGCGGGAGCCTACGAG. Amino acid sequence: CATSRLAGAYE. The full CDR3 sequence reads CATSRLAGAYEQYF.

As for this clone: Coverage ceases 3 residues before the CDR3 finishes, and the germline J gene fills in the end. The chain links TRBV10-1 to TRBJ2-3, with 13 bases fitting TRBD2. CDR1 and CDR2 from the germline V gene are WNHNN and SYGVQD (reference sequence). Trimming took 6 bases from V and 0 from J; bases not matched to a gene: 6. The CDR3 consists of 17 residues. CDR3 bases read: TGCGCCAGCAGCCACGGGACTAGCGGGATTAGCACAGATACG. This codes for CASSHGTSGISTDT. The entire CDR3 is CASSHGTSGISTDTQYF.

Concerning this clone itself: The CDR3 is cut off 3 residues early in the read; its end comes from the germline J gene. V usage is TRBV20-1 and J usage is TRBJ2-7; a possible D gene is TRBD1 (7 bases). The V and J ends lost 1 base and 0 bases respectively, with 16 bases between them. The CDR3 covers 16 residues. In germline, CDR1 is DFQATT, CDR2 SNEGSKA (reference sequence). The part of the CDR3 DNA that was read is TGCAGTGCTAGAGCGGCGCAGGGGGGCAGCTCCTACGAG. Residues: CSARAAQGGSSYE. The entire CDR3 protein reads CSARAAQGGSSYEQYF.

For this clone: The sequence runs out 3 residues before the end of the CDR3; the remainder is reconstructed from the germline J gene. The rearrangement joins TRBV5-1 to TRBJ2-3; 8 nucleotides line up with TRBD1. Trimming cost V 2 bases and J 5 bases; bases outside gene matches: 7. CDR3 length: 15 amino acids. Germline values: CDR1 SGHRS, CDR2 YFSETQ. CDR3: CASSFGRGLGDTQYF. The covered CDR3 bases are TGCGCCAGCAGCTTCGGCAGGGGGCTTGGAGATACG.

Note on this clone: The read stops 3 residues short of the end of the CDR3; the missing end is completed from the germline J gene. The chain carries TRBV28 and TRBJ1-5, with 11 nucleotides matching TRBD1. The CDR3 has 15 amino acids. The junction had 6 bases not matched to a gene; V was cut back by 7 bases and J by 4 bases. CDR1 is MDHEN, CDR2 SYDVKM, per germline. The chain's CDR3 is CASKPGTGGNQPQHF. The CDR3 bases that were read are TGTGCCAGCAAACCCGGGACAGGGGGTAATCAGCCC.

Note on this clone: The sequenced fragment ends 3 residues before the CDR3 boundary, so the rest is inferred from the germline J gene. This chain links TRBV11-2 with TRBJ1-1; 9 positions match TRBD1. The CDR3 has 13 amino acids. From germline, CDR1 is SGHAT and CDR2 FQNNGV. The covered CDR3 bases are TGTGCCAGCAGCTTGTCGACAGGGGGGAAA. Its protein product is CASSLSTGGK. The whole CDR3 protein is CASSLSTGGKAFF.

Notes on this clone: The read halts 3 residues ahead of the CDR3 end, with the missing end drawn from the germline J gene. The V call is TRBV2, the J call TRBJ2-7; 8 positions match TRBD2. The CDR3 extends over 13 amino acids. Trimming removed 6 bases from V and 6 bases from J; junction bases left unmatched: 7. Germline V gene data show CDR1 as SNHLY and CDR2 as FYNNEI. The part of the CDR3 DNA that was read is TGTGCCAGCAGCCTTAGCGGGATAGGCGAG. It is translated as CASSLSGIGE. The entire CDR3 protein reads CASSLSGIGEQYF.

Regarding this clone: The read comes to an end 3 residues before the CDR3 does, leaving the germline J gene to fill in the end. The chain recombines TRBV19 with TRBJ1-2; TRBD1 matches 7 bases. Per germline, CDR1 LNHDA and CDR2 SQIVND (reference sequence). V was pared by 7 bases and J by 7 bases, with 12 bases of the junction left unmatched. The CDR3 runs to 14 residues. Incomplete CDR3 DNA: TGTGCCAGTATCGAACAGGTGGCAGGGGGTGGC. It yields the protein CASIEQVAGGG. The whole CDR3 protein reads CASIEQVAGGGYTF.

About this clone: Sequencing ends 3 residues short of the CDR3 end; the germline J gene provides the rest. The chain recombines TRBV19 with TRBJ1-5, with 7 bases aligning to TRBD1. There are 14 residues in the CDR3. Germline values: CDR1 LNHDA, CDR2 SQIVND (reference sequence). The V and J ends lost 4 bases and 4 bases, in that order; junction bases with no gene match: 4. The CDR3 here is CASSRGQQNQPQHF. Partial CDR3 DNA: TGTGCCAGTAGTAGGGGACAGCAAAATCAGCCC. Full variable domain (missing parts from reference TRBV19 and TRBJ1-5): DGGITQSPKYLFRKEGQNVTLSCEQNLNHDAMYWYRQDPGQGLRLIYYSQIVNDFQKGDIAEGYSVSREKKESFPLTVTSAQKNPTAFYLCASSRGQQNQPQHFGDGTRLSIL.

CDR3 sequence: CASSLGTGSTEAFF. CDR3 bases read: TGTGCCAGCAGCTTAGGGACAGGGAGCACTGAA. The rearrangement joins TRBV13 to TRBJ1-1; 7 positions agree with TRBD1. Sequencing ends 3 residues short of the CDR3 end; the germline J gene provides the rest. The junction had 2 bases not matched to a gene; V was cut back by 0 bases and J by 4 bases. The CDR3 extends over 14 amino acids. The germline V gene has CDR1 PRHDT and CDR2 FYEKMQ (reference sequence). The whole variable domain, remainder taken from reference TRBV13 and TRBJ1-1, is AAGVIQSPRHLIKEKRETATLKCYPIPRHDTVYWYQQGPGQDPQFLISFYEKMQSDKGSIPDRFSAQQFSDYHSELNMSSLELGDSALYFCASSLGTGSTEAFFGQGTRLTVV.

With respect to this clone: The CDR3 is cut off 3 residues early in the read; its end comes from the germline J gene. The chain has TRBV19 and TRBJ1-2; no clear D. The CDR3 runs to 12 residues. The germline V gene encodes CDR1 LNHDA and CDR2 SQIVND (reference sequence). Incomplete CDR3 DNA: TGTGCCAGTAGCGAAAACGACAATGAC. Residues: CASSENDND. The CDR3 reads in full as CASSENDNDYTF.

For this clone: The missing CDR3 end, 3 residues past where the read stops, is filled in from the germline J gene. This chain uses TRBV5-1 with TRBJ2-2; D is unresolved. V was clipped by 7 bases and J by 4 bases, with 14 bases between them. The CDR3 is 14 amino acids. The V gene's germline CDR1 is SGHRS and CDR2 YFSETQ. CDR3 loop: CASSPPQVTGELFF. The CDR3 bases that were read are TGCGCCAGCTCCCCCCCGCAGGTCACCGGGGAG.

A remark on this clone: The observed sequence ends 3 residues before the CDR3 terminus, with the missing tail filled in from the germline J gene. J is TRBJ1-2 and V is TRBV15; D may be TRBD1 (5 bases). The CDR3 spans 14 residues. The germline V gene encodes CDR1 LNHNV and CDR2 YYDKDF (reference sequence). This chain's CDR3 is CATSREVREDGYTF. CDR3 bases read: TGTGCCACCAGCAGAGAGGTCAGGGAAGACGGC.

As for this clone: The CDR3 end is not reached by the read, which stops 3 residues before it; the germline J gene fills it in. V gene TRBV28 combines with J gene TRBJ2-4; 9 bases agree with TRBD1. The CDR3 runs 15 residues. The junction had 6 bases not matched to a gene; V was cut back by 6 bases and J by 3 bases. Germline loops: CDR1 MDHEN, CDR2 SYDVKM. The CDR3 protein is CASRPQGAVKNIQYF. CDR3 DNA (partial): TGTGCCAGCAGACCACAGGGGGCGGTCAAAAACATT.

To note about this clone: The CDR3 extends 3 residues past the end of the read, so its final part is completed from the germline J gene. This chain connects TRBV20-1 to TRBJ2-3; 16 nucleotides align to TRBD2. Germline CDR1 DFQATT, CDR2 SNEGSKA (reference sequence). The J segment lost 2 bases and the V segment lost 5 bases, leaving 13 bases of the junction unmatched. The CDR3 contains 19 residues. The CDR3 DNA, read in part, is TGCAGTGCTCCATCCTGGGGGACTAGCGGGAGGGTGTCCACAGATACG. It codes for CSAPSWGTSGRVSTDT. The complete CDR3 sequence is CSAPSWGTSGRVSTDTQYF.

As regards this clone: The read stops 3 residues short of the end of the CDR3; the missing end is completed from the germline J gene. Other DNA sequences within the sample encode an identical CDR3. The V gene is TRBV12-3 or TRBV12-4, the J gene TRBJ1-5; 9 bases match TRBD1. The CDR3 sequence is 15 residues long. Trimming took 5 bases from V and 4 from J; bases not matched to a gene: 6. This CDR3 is CASSPQGARNQPQHF. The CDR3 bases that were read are TGTGCCAGCAGTCCACAGGGGGCCCGGAATCAGCCC.

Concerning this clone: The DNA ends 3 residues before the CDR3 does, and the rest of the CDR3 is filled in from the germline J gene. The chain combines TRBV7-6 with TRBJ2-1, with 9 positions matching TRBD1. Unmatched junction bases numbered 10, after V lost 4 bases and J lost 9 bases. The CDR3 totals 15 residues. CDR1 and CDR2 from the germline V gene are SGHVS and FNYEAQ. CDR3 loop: CASSSYRGRQGEQFF. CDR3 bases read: TGTGCCAGCAGCTCGTACAGGGGGCGCCAGGGTGAG.

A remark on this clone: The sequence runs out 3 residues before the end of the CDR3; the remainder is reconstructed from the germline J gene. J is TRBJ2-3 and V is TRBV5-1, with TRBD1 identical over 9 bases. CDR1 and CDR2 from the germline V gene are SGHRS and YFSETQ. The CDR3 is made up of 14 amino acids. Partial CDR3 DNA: TGCGCCAGCAGCTCAGGGACAGGGTTGGAGACG. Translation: CASSSGTGLET. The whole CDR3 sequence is CASSSGTGLETQYF.

The covered CDR3 bases are TGTGCCAGCAGAAGCGGGACAGGGGGCGGTGAA. This sequence encodes CASRSGTGGGE. The whole CDR3 sequence is CASRSGTGGGEAFF. This chain connects TRBV2 to TRBJ1-1, with 12 nucleotides matching TRBD1. The sequence runs out 3 residues before the end of the CDR3; the remainder is reconstructed from the germline J gene. The V segment lost 6 bases and the J segment 7 bases; nucleotides outside the gene matches: 6. The V gene's germline CDR1 is SNHLY and CDR2 FYNNEI. The CDR3 covers 14 residues. The full variable domain, rest sourced from reference TRBV2 and TRBJ1-1, is EPEVTQTPSHQVTQMGQEVILRCVPISNHLYFYWYRQILGQKVEFLVSFYNNEISEKSEIFDDQFSVERPDGSNFTLKIRSTKLEDSAMYFCASRSGTGGGEAFFGQGTRLTVV.

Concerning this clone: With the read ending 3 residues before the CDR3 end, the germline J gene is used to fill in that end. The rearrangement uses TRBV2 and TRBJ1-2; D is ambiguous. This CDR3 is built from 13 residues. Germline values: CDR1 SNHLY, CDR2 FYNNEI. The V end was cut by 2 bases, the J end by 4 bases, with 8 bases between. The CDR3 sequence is CASSETGFYGYTF. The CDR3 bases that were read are TGTGCCAGCAGTGAAACGGGTTTCTATGGC.

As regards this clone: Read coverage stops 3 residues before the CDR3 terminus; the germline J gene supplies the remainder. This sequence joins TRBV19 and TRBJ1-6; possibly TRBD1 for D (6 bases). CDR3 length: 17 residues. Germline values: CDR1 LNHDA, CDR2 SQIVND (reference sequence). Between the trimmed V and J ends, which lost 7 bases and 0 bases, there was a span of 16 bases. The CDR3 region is CASTFQGPSSYNSPLHF. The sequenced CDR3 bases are TGTGCCAGTACTTTTCAGGGGCCGAGCTCCTATAATTCACCC.

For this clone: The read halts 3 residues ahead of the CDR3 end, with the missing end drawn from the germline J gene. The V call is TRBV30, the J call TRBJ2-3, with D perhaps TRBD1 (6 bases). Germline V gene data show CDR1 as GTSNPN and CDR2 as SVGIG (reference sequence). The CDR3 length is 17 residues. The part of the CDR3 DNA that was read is TGTGCCTGGAGTGTACGGAGAGGGGGAATAGGCAATCAGCCG. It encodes CAWSVRRGGIGNQP. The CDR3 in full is CAWSVRRGGIGNQPQYF.

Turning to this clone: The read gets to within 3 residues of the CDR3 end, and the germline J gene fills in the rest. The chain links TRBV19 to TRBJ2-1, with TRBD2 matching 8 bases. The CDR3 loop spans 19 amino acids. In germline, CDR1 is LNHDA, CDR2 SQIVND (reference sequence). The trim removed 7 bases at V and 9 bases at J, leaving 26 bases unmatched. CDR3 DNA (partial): TGTGCCAGTATGCTTCGTAAGCGGGAGCTAAGCCCCTTATATGGTGAG. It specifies CASMLRKRELSPLYGE. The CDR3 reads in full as CASMLRKRELSPLYGEQFF.